The TCR beta chain under discussion was sequenced for a study of OX40 agonist ivuxolimab in advanced cancers. Profiled with immunoSEQ multiplex PCR; TCRdb holds only in-frame clones, not every one. The sample yields 5,000 or so clones, roughly two thirds seen once. CDR1 is LGHNA, CDR2 YNFKEQ, per germline. V shed 3 bases, J shed 2 bases, and the junction held 7 bases outside the gene matches. The CDR3 has 17 residues. The chain carries TRBV4-2 and TRBJ2-6; 7 nucleotides agree with TRBD1. This clonotype was sampled from an adult with an advanced solid tumor such as melanoma, head and neck, liver or kidney cancer. Sequencing used CD4+ or CD8+ T cells sorted from blood, obtained in a trial of the OX40 agonist ivuxolimab. The CDR3 region is CASSQESQGTGANVLTF. The CDR3 nucleotides read TGTGCCAGCAGCCAGGAGTCACAGGGGACTGGGGCCAACGTCCTGACTTTC.